What follows are 5 T cell receptor beta chains derived from one specimen sequenced in a study of T cells after somatic rescue of genetic block. Assay used: immunoSEQ multiplex PCR; TCRdb lists only in-frame clones, some missing. The table has fewer than 150,000 clones, under 95% seen once. Sequenced sample: peripheral blood mononuclear cells (PBMCs). The origin of the receptors is a woman under 30.

The gene calls are TRBV7-2 and TRBJ2-7; TRBD1 agrees at 12 bases. With V trimmed by 4 bases and J by 0 bases, 4 bases remained unmatched. CDR3 size: 16 residues. Germline V lookup: CDR1 SGHTA, CDR2 FQGNSA. CDR3 in amino acids: CASSSPGQGASYEQYF. The CDR3 region has the DNA TGTGCCAGCAGCTCACCGGGACAGGGGGCCTCCTACGAGCAGTACTTC.

V usage is TRBV5-1 and J usage is TRBJ1-3; D gene uncertain. Germline V gene data show CDR1 as SGHRS and CDR2 as YFSETQ. The CDR3 is 13 amino acids. V was pared by 0 bases and J by 4 bases, with 5 bases between. In nucleotides, the CDR3 is TGCGCCAGCAGCTTGGATGGGGGAAACACCATATATTTT. This translates into CASSLDGGNTIYF. Full variable domain (rest looked up from reference TRBV5-1 and TRBJ1-3): KAGVTQTPRYLIKTRGQQVTLSCSPISGHRSVSWYQQTPGQGLQFLFEYFSETQRNKGNFPGRFSGRQFSNSRSEMNVSTLELGDSALYLCASSLDGGNTIYFGEGSWLTVV.

The rearrangement uses TRBV4-3 and TRBJ1-5; unclear D gene. Trimming took off 0 bases at V and 6 bases at J, with 15 bases between the two ends. CDR1 LGHNA and CDR2 YSLEER come from the germline V gene. CDR3 length: 16 amino acids. CDR3 coding DNA: TGCGCCAGCAGCCAAGAACGAGGGTCCGGCGGTCAGCCCCAGCATTTT. Its protein is CASSQERGSGGQPQHF.

This clone showed up just a few times. This chain uses TRBV30 with TRBJ1-2; tentatively, D is TRBD1 (5 bases). The ends were cut back, 0 bases at V and 6 bases at J, with 8 bases in the middle. The CDR3 length is 12 residues. Germline values: CDR1 GTSNPN, CDR2 SVGIG (reference sequence). The CDR3: CAWSVRGNGYTF. In DNA, the CDR3 is TGTGCCTGGAGTGTACGGGGGAATGGCTACACCTTC.

The V call is TRBV6-5, the J call TRBJ1-4; maybe TRBD1 (5 bases). Trimming shortened V by 7 bases and J by 4 bases, and 16 bases separated the two germline ends. Germline V gene data show CDR1 as MNHEY and CDR2 as SVGAGI. This CDR3 comprises 15 residues. The CDR3 nucleotides are TGTGCCAGCACGTACGTGAGGGGCTTTAATGAAAAACTGTTTTTT. This translates into CASTYVRGFNEKLFF.